This TCR beta chain is from a study of blood T cell repertoires in COVID-19. Study-wide background: COVID-19 samples, acute and convalescent, were from the United States, Italy and Spain.

Those enrolled in Seattle joined during active infection and were followed longitudinally afterward. Germline loops: CDR1 SGHDN, CDR2 FVKESK. The CDR3 contains 14 residues. The V segment lost 3 bases and the J segment 0 bases; nucleotides outside the gene matches: 2. In the study's own analysis: Reference gene primer amplification yielded estimated nucleated cell counts. The repertoire was sequenced with immunoSEQ multiplex PCR; TCRdb's copy has only in-frame clones and lacks some. For V, J and clone size, that table is used; D and trimming come from the DNA. The profile shows about 480,000 clones, nearly 90% of them singletons.

This clonotype was sampled from a man younger than 35 with COVID-19, enrolled during active disease. The chain combines TRBV14 with TRBJ2-7; 7 positions match TRBD1. Sequencing was performed on peripheral blood. CDR3: CASSQTGLSYEQYF. The CDR3 bases are TGTGCCAGCAGCCAGACAGGGCTCTCCTACGAGCAGTACTTC.